There are many counts of the clone carrying this T cell receptor beta chain. This sample is part of a study of identical twins. J lost 8 bases, V lost 2 bases, and 8 bases had no gene match. The CDR3 length is 15 residues. Germline CDR1 ENHRY, CDR2 SYGVKD. TCRdb analysed the 5' RACE reads with MiXCR anew, one entry per CDR3 protein. The table has 250,000 or so distinct CDR3 sequences, roughly an eighth seen once; the top ten hold 3.5% to 5%. These sequences were also reported in another study, on yellow fever vaccine responses in identical twins. That paper adds: In identical twins, vaccine T cell responses appeared partly shared and partly individual.

The source of this sequence is a woman aged 18-35 years in good health. Material: memory (CD45RO+) T cells sorted from blood. The rearrangement joins TRBV10-3 to TRBJ2-1, with TRBD1 matching over 8 bases. CDR3 in DNA: TGTGCCATCAGTGAGCGGGACAGGATTAGTGATGAGCAGTTCTTC. Protein product: CAISERDRISDEQFF.